One and the same sample provided the 6 T cell receptor beta chains below, sequenced in a study of early T cells in non-severe SARS-CoV-2 infection. Each CDR3 protein gets one entry after TCRdb re-called the 5' RACE reads with MiXCR. The table shows around 28,000 distinct CDR3 sequences, with around 6% occurring only once. The sample taken for sequencing was whole blood. The receptors were gathered from an adult who was a healthcare worker with PCR-confirmed SARS-CoV-2 infection or an uninfected control (not recorded which).

Only a few counts were recorded for this clonotype. The chain joins TRBV20-1 to TRBJ2-7; TRBD1 matches 9 bases. The ends lost 6 bases at V and 6 bases at J; junction bases unmatched: 9. Germline V CDR1 and CDR2: DFQATT, SNEGSKA (reference sequence). This CDR3 is built from 13 residues. CDR3 sequence: CSAKGQGLGEQYF. As DNA, the CDR3 is TGCAGTGCCAAGGGACAGGGCCTCGGCGAGCAGTACTTC.

This clonotype appeared a few times. This chain links TRBV27 with TRBJ2-7; D is uncertain. The length of the CDR3 is 14 residues. Germline values: CDR1 MNHEY, CDR2 SMNVEV (reference sequence). Trimming removed 2 bases at V and 2 bases at J, with 10 bases between. The CDR3 nucleotides are TGTGCCAGCAGTTTAAACGGGTTCCCCTACGAGCAGTACTTC. Its protein product is CASSLNGFPYEQYF.

This clonotype has ten or more counts. The gene calls are TRBV5-1 and TRBJ2-3, with D tentatively TRBD1 or TRBD2 (5 bases each). The CDR3 consists of 15 residues. V dropped 0 bases and J dropped 2 bases, with 10 bases sitting between them. Germline loops: CDR1 SGHRS, CDR2 YFSETQ. In DNA form, the CDR3 reads TGCGCCAGCAGCTTGGAGCCGGGACCCACAGATACGCAGTATTTT. This codes for CASSLEPGPTDTQYF.

This clonotype showed up many times. The V call is TRBV5-1, the J call TRBJ2-1; D gene uncertain. The CDR3 has 15 residues. Trimming shortened V by 0 bases and J by 0 bases, and 7 bases separated the two germline ends. From germline, CDR1 is SGHRS and CDR2 YFSETQ. In DNA, the CDR3 is TGCGCCAGCAGCTTGGAGGCTACCTCCTACAATGAGCAGTTCTTC. Translating gives CASSLEATSYNEQFF.

V and J are TRBV12-5 and TRBJ2-5; D is undetermined. CDR1 LGHNT and CDR2 FRNRAP come from the germline V gene. The V gene lost 6 bases and the J gene lost 5 bases, with 7 bases spanning the gap. This CDR3 spans 11 amino acids. CDR3 in amino acids: CASGLRETQYF. CDR3 coding DNA: TGTGCTAGTGGCCTAAGGGAGACCCAGTACTTC.

There are a few counts of this clonotype. The genes are TRBV9 and TRBJ2-5; D might be TRBD1 or TRBD2, each matching 5 bases. Between the trimmed V and J ends, which lost 0 bases and 13 bases, there was a span of 13 bases. The germline gives CDR1 SGDLS, CDR2 YYNGEE. This CDR3 has 12 amino acids. The DNA of the CDR3 is TGTGCCAGCAGCGTAGGATGGGACCCGGTGTACTTC. Translated: CASSVGWDPVYF.